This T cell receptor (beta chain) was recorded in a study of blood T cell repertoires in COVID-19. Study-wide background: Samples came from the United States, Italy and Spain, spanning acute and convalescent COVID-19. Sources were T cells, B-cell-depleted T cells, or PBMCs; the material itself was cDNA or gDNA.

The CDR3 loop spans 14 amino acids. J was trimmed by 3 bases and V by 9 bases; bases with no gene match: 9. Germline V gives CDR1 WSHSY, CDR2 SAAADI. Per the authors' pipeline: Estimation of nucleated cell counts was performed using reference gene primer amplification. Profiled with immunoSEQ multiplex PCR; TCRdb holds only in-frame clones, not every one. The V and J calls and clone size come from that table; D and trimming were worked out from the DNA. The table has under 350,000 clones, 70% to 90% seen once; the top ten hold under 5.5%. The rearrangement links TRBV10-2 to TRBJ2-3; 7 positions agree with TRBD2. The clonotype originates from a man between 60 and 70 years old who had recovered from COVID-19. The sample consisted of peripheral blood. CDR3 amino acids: CASRRAGRTDTQYF. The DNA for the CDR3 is TGCGCCAGTCGAAGAGCGGGACGGACAGATACGCAGTATTTT.